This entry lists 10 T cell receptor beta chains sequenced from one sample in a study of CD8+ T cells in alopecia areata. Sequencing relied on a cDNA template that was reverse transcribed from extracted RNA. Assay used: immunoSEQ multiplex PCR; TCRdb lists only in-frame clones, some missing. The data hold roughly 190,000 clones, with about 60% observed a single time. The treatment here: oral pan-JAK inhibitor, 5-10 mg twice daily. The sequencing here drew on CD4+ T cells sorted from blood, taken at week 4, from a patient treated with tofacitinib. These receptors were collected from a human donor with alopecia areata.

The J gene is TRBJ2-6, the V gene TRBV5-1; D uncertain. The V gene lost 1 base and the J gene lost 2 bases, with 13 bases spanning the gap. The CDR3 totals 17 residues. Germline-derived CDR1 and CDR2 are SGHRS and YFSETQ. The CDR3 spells CASSLSVAMTGANVLTF. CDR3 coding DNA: TGCGCCAGCAGCTTGTCGGTGGCCATGACTGGGGCCAACGTCCTGACTTTC.

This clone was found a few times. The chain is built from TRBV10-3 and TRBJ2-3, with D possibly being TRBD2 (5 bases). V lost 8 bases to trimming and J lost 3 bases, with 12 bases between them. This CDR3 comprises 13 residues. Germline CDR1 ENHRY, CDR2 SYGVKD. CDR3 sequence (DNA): TGTGCCATCGAGCGGTCAGGAACAGATACGCAGTATTTT. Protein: CAIERSGTDTQYF.

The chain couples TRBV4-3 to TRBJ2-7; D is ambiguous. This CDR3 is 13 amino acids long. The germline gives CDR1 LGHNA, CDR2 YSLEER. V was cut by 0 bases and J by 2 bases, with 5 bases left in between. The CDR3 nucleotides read TGCGCCAGCAGCCAAGACAGAACCTACGAGCAGTACTTC. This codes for CASSQDRTYEQYF.

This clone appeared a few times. CDR3 DNA sequence: TGTGCCAGTAGTGTGGTGCGCTCAGGCAATCAGCCCCAGCATTTT. It yields the protein CASSVVRSGNQPQHF. V is TRBV19 and J is TRBJ1-5; D gene ambiguous. The V end lost 5 bases, the J end lost 2 bases, and 13 bases lay between the germline ends. This CDR3 region has 15 residues. Germline CDR1 LNHDA, CDR2 SQIVND (reference sequence).

The CDR3 region has the DNA TGTGCCAGCACGACTACAGGAACGGTAAAGACCCAGTACTTC. Protein: CASTTTGTVKTQYF. The J gene is TRBJ2-5, the V gene TRBV27; either TRBD1 or TRBD2 may fit D (5 bases each). Trimming shortened V by 7 bases and J by 6 bases, and 18 bases separated the two germline ends. In germline, CDR1 is MNHEY, CDR2 SMNVEV (reference sequence). This CDR3 has 14 amino acids.

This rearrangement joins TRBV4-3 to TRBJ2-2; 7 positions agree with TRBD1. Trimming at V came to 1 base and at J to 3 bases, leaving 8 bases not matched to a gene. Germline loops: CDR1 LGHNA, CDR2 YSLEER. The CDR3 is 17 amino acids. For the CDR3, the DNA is TGCGCCAGCAGCCAAGTTGCGACAGGGCAGGACACCGGGGAGCTGTTTTTT. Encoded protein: CASSQVATGQDTGELFF.

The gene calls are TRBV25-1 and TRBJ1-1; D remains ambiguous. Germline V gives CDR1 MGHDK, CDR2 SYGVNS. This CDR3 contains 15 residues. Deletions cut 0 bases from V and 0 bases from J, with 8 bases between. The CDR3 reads CASSEYNDLNTEAFF. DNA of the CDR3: TGTGCCAGCAGTGAATATAACGACCTGAACACTGAAGCTTTCTTT.

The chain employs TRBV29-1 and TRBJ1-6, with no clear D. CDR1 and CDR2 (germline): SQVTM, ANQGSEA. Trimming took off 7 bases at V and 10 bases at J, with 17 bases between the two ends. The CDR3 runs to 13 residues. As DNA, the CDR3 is TGCAGCGCTGTAGACCGATCCGGGTCACCCCTCCACTTT. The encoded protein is CSAVDRSGSPLHF.

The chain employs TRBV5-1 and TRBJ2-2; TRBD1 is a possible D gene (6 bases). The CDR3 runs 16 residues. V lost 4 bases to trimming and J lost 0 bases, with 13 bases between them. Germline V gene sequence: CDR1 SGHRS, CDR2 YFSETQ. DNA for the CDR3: TGCGCCAGCAGCCTTCTTGGGGGCGCGAACACCGGGGAGCTGTTTTTT. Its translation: CASSLLGGANTGELFF.

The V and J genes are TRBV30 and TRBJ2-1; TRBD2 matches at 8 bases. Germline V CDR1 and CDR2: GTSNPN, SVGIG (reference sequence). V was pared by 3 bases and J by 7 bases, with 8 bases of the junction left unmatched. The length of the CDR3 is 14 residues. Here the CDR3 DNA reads TGTGCCTGGAGCGGGGGGGCCCCTTTTAATGAGCAGTTCTTC. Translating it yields CAWSGGAPFNEQFF.